The entry below gives a single T cell receptor (beta chain) sequence along with its context. Its specificity is not known. The CDR3 extends over 11 amino acids. J gave up 10 bases and V 3 bases, and 3 bases lay outside the gene matches. CDR1 GTSNPN and CDR2 SVGIG come from the germline V gene (reference sequence). This entry is derived from a study of shared clonotypes between healthy human individuals. General observations from the study: Clonotype sharing among donors was expected to depend on sequencing depth. When compared with the clonotypes that were shared by all four sorted-subset donors, the non-shared clonotypes turned out to have lower generation probabilities.

Generated by immunoSEQ multiplex PCR, the TCRdb table keeps only in-frame clones and is missing some. The sample lists about 380,000 clones; 95% to 97% were seen once. The genes are TRBV30 and TRBJ2-1; 7 nucleotides align to TRBD2. The specimen was memory CD8+ T cells sorted from blood. Subset reported: CD45RO+ cells pooled with CCR7-negative TemRA cells. The sequence came from a man aged 25 to 45 in good health. CDR3 coding DNA: TGTGCCTGGAGGGCACTAGCGGAGCAGTTCTTC. Its translation: CAWRALAEQFF.